These T cell receptor beta chains were read from a single sample in a study of glioma-infiltrating T cells. MiXCR, run by TCRdb on the multiplex PCR reads, gives a single entry per CDR3 protein. This table has approximately 120,000 distinct CDR3 sequences, less than 30% appearing once. Sequencing was carried out using glioma tissue, nonneoplastic brain tissue, or PBMCs (not recorded which). The receptors stem from a human donor with low-grade glioma or glioblastoma, undergoing nonglioma brain surgery, or in good health (not recorded which). Both conserved end residues are part of each CDR3. A D gene is named only where the DNA matches it firmly. Clone size is stated in some rows and not others, as once, few, many or a class when expanded.

>NA|TRBV20-1|TRBJ2-7|TRBD2
CSARVASGSEQYF
TGCAGTGCTAGAGTAGCTAGCGGGAGCGAGCAGTACTTC
>NA|TRBV5-6|TRBJ1-5|NA
CASSLEGNVYQPQHF
TGTGCCAGCAGCTTGGAAGGAAACGTCTATCAGCCCCAGCATTTT
>many|TRBV7-2|TRBJ1-3|NA
CASSLGPGGNTIYF
TGTGCCAGCAGCTTAGGCCCAGGGGGAAACACCATATATTTT
>NA|TRBV4-1|TRBJ1-1|TRBD1
CASSSDRVLRRAFF
TGCGCCAGCAGCTCGGACAGGGTTTTGCGAAGGGCTTTCTTT
>many|TRBV28|TRBJ2-7|TRBD1
CASSFRTGGANEQYF
TGTGCCAGCAGTTTCCGGACAGGGGGGGCGAACGAGCAGTACTTC
>few|TRBV29-1|TRBJ2-5|NA
CSVETGAHRGETQYF
TGCAGCGTTGAAACGGGAGCACACAGGGGAGAGACCCAGTACTTC
>many|TRBV20-1|TRBJ2-5|NA
CSVTGRGQETQYF
TGCAGTGTTACCGGCAGGGGTCAAGAGACCCAGTACTTC
>many|TRBV20-1|TRBJ1-5|NA
CSAREDSGNQPQHF
TGCAGTGCTAGAGAAGACTCTGGCAATCAGCCCCAGCATTTT
>many|TRBV18|TRBJ2-3|TRBD2
CASSPRTSGFTDTQYF
TGTGCCAGCTCACCCAGGACTAGCGGTTTCACAGATACGCAGTATTTT
>NA|TRBV20-1|TRBJ1-1|NA
CSASWQGKNTEAFF
TGCAGTGCTTCGTGGCAGGGAAAGAACACTGAAGCTTTCTTT
>many|TRBV6-2/TRBV6-3|TRBJ2-7|NA
CASSYGGATSYEQYF
TGTGCCAGCAGTTACGGGGGGGCTACCAGCTACGAGCAGTACTTC
>once|TRBV6-1|TRBJ2-1|TRBD2
CTSTLTLAGGGNEHFF
TGTACCAGCACCTTGACACTAGCGGGAGGTGGCAATGAGCACTTCTTC
>many|TRBV2|TRBJ1-5|NA
CASSERDPDQPQHF
TGTGCCAGCAGTGAACGCGATCCCGATCAGCCCCAGCATTTT
>many|TRBV20-1|TRBJ2-5|TRBD1
CSARGNDRALQETQYF
TGCAGTGCTAGAGGAAACGACAGGGCCCTACAAGAGACCCAGTACTTC
>many|TRBV7-2|TRBJ1-1|NA
CASSTARDGEAFF
TGTGCCAGCAGCACAGCCCGGGACGGTGAAGCTTTCTTT
>many|TRBV6-1|TRBJ1-5|NA
CASSDVEGQPQHF
TGTGCCAGCAGTGACGTGGAGGGGCAGCCCCAGCATTTT
>NA|TRBV13|TRBJ1-6|TRBD1
CASSFGDRGRSPLHF
TGTGCCAGCAGCTTTGGGGACAGAGGTCGTTCACCCCTCCACTTT
>many|TRBV7-2|TRBJ1-6|NA
CASSFSTNSPLHF
TGTGCCAGCAGCTTCTCTACGAATTCACCCCTCCACTTT
>many|TRBV7-2|TRBJ2-4|NA
CASSLGEHIQYF
TGTGCCAGCAGCTTGGGTGAGCACATTCAGTACTTC
>many|TRBV29-1|TRBJ2-5|TRBD1
CSVRGLQETQYF
TGCAGCGTAAGGGGGCTTCAAGAGACCCAGTACTTC
>NA|TRBV6-2/TRBV6-3|TRBJ2-3|NA
CASTLGLDTQYF
TGTGCCAGCACCTTAGGGTTGGATACGCAGTATTTT
>few|TRBV12-3/TRBV12-4|TRBJ2-5|TRBD2
CASSLSVAGGTQYF
TGTGCCAGCAGTTTAAGTGTCGCGGGGGGGACCCAGTACTTC
>NA|TRBV11-3|TRBJ1-1|NA
CASSPSRWASLARGTEAFF
TGTGCCAGCAGCCCGAGTCGCTGGGCCTCCTTGGCCCGAGGCACTGAAGCTTTCTTT
>many|TRBV19|TRBJ2-2|TRBD1
CASSASGGWNTGELFF
TGTGCCAGTAGTGCCTCAGGGGGCTGGAACACCGGGGAGCTGTTTTTT
>many|TRBV7-9|TRBJ1-2|NA
CASSSTGSHYGYTF
TGTGCCAGCAGCTCCACAGGGTCCCACTATGGCTACACCTTC
>few|TRBV5-1|TRBJ2-7|TRBD1
CASSSLGTVSYEQYF
TGCGCCAGCAGCTCCTTGGGGACAGTCTCCTACGAGCAGTACTTC
>many|TRBV19|TRBJ1-1|TRBD1
CASRLGGPNTEAFF
TGTGCCAGTAGACTAGGGGGCCCGAACACTGAAGCTTTCTTT
>many|TRBV28|TRBJ2-2|NA
CASSYGNGELFF
TGTGCCAGCAGTTATGGAAACGGGGAGCTGTTTTTT
>many|TRBV25-1|TRBJ2-7|NA
CASSRTGTYEQYF
TGTGCCAGCAGTCGAACGGGTACTTACGAGCAGTACTTC
>many|TRBV7-2|TRBJ1-2|TRBD1
CASSPETGVPYGYTF
TGTGCCAGCAGCCCAGAAACAGGGGTCCCCTATGGCTACACCTTC
>many|TRBV28|TRBJ2-2|NA
CASSFFGVPTGELFF
TGTGCCAGCAGTTTTTTCGGGGTGCCCACCGGGGAGCTGTTTTTT
>few|TRBV7-7|TRBJ2-2|NA
CASSLAGLTGELFF
TGTGCTAGCAGCTTAGCCGGACTCACCGGGGAGCTGTTTTTT
>NA|TRBV6-6|TRBJ2-1|TRBD2
CASSFHPLAGGQFNEQFF
TGTGCCAGCAGTTTCCACCCACTAGCGGGGGGCCAGTTTAATGAGCAGTTCTTC
>many|TRBV4-1|TRBJ2-1|NA
CASSQPPYNEQFF
TGCGCCAGCAGCCAACCCCCGTACAATGAGCAGTTCTTC
>NA|TRBV5-1|TRBJ2-1|NA
CASSLSGANNEQFF
TGCGCCAGCAGCTTGTCCGGGGCTAACAATGAGCAGTTCTTC
>many|TRBV28|TRBJ2-3|TRBD1
CASTEWTGSTDTQYF
TGTGCCAGCACCGAATGGACAGGGAGCACAGATACGCAGTATTTT
>NA|TRBV6-1|TRBJ1-1|NA
CASSSVGRNTKAFF
TGTGCCAGCAGTTCAGTCGGGCGGAACACTAAAGCTTTCTTT
>many|TRBV25-1|TRBJ2-7|TRBD2
CASSAGRASEQYF
TGTGCCAGCAGTGCCGGGAGGGCAAGCGAGCAGTACTTC
>many|TRBV20-1|TRBJ2-7|TRBD2
CSARRMGGVIYEQYF
TGCAGTGCCCGGAGGATGGGAGGGGTAATATACGAGCAGTACTTC
>NA|TRBV20-1|TRBJ2-7|TRBD1
CSALSRGPEQYF
TGCAGTGCTCTCAGTAGGGGGCCCGAGCAGTACTTC
>many|TRBV3-1|TRBJ2-5|TRBD2
CASLGLADQETQYF
TGTGCCAGCCTGGGACTAGCGGATCAAGAGACCCAGTACTTC
>few|TRBV5-1|TRBJ2-7|TRBD2
CASSQTGGVYEQYF
TGCGCCAGCAGCCAAACGGGGGGGGTCTACGAGCAGTACTTC
>once|TRBV25-1|TRBJ1-2|NA
CASRRGRVGGYTF
TGTGCCAGCAGGAGGGGCAGGGTCGGTGGCTACACCTTC